These 13 T cell receptor beta chains came from one sample sequenced in a study of blood T cell repertoires in COVID-19. Assay: immunoSEQ multiplex PCR; the TCRdb copy retains only in-frame clones and omits some. The data show roughly 150,000 clones, roughly four fifths seen once. The sample consisted of peripheral blood. These receptors originate from a man aged 60 to 69 with active or convalescent COVID-19.

This chain uses TRBV10-2 with TRBJ2-2; 12 bases align to TRBD2. Germline assignment: CDR1 WSHSY and CDR2 SAAADI. The length of the CDR3 is 15 residues. The trim removed 6 bases at V and 5 bases at J, leaving 4 bases unmatched. The CDR3 sequence is CASRGGLAGTGELFF. In nucleotides, the CDR3 is TGCGCCAGCAGAGGGGGACTAGCGGGTACCGGGGAGCTGTTTTTT.

About this clone: Distinct nucleotide sequences in the sample also encode this CDR3. In DNA form, the CDR3 reads TGTGCCAGCAGCTTAGTAAGCGGGGGGGCTGGAGATACGCAGTATTTT. The encoded protein is CASSLVSGGAGDTQYF. This chain uses TRBV13 with TRBJ2-3; 10 bases are shared with TRBD2. The CDR3 length is 16 residues. CDR1 and CDR2 from the germline V gene are PRHDT and FYEKMQ (reference sequence). The junction had 6 bases not matched to a gene; V was cut back by 1 base and J by 5 bases.

The J gene is TRBJ2-1, the V gene TRBV5-1; TRBD2 agrees at 12 bases. Germline CDR1 reads SGHRS; CDR2 reads YFSETQ. The CDR3 is made up of 17 amino acids. The junction had 9 bases not matched to a gene; V was cut back by 5 bases and J by 3 bases. This CDR3 is CASSTRLAGDIYNEQFF. The CDR3 region has the DNA TGCGCCAGCAGTACTCGACTAGCGGGAGACATCTACAATGAGCAGTTCTTC.

This rearrangement joins TRBV7-2 to TRBJ1-6; no reliable D call. V was shortened by 8 bases and J by 4 bases, with 12 bases between the two germline ends. The CDR3 has 14 residues. CDR1 and CDR2 from the germline V gene are SGHTA and FQGNSA. In DNA, the CDR3 is TGTGCCAGCGGGCCCGGGGATTATAATTCACCCCTCCACTTT. This translates into CASGPGDYNSPLHF. The full variable domain, with the rest looked up from reference TRBV7-2 and TRBJ1-6, is GAGVSQSPSNKVTEKGKDVELRCDPISGHTALYWYRQSLGQGLEFLIYFQGNSAPDKSGLPSDRFSAERTGGSVSTLTIQRTQQEDSAVYLCASGPGDYNSPLHFGNGTRLTVT.

CDR3 residues: CASSLVLAGVHEQYF. CDR3 coding DNA: TGCGCCAGCAGCTTGGTTCTAGCGGGAGTCCACGAGCAGTACTTC. The chain recombines TRBV5-1 with TRBJ2-7, with 10 bases that match TRBD2. The germline V gene encodes CDR1 SGHRS and CDR2 YFSETQ. The junction had 5 bases not matched to a gene; V was cut back by 0 bases and J by 5 bases. CDR3 length equals 15 residues. The variable domain in full, with the rest retrieved from reference TRBV5-1 and TRBJ2-7, is KAGVTQTPRYLIKTRGQQVTLSCSPISGHRSVSWYQQTPGQGLQFLFEYFSETQRNKGNFPGRFSGRQFSNSRSEMNVSTLELGDSALYLCASSLVLAGVHEQYFGPGTRLTVT.

The chain recombines TRBV9 with TRBJ1-1, with 7 bases lining up with TRBD1. Germline V lookup: CDR1 SGDLS, CDR2 YYNGEE. V was clipped by 4 bases and J by 3 bases; unmatched bases: 9. The length of the CDR3 is 15 residues. DNA of the CDR3: TGTGCCAGCAGCCGCCTAGACAGGGCGGACACTGAAGCTTTCTTT. Translation gives CASSRLDRADTEAFF.

This rearrangement joins TRBV24-1 to TRBJ2-1; no definite D call. Germline V gene lookup returns CDR1 KGHDR and CDR2 SFDVKD. This CDR3 spans 13 amino acids. V shed 4 bases and J shed 9 bases, with 12 bases lying between them. The CDR3 loop reads CATSDPNYGEQFF. The CDR3 coding sequence is TGTGCCACCAGTGACCCCAACTACGGTGAGCAGTTCTTC.

This clone has at least ten counts. The chain uses TRBV6-5 and TRBJ1-6; 9 bases agree with TRBD1. CDR1 and CDR2 from the germline V gene are MNHEY and SVGAGI. V shed 10 bases, J shed 9 bases, and the junction held 10 bases outside the gene matches. CDR3 length: 14 residues. The CDR3 region is CATSTGGKVSPLHF. The CDR3 DNA sequence: TGTGCCACCTCGACAGGGGGAAAGGTTTCACCCCTCCACTTT.

The chain is built from TRBV18 and TRBJ2-1, with a tentative D call TRBD2 (5 bases). The CDR3 is 18 residues long. Germline V CDR1 and CDR2: KGHSH, LQKENI. Trimming left V 3 bases short and J 5 bases short, with 23 bases between. The CDR3, as DNA: TGTGCCAGCTCACCCTCCCCCCCTCAGCGGAGAACCGACAATGAGCAGTTCTTC. The encoded protein is CASSPSPPQRRTDNEQFF.

The rearrangement joins TRBV12-3 or TRBV12-4 to TRBJ2-2; unclear D gene. V dropped 1 base and J dropped 6 bases, with 6 bases sitting between them. The CDR3 has 13 amino acids. The CDR3 nucleotides read TGTGCCAGCAGTTTAGGTGCGGCCGGGGAGCTGTTTTTT. It specifies CASSLGAAGELFF.

The chain joins TRBV11-2 to TRBJ2-1; 12 bases align to TRBD2. CDR1 and CDR2 (germline): SGHAT, FQNNGV. V was clipped by 1 base and J by 0 bases; unmatched bases: 1. The length of the CDR3 is 17 residues. The CDR3 region is CASSLGTSGISYNEQFF. DNA for the CDR3: TGTGCCAGCAGCTTAGGGACTAGCGGGATCTCCTACAATGAGCAGTTCTTC.

This clone was seen only once. CDR3 sequence (DNA): TGTGCCAGCAGCTCCTACAGGGGAGATACGCAGTATTTT. This translates into CASSSYRGDTQYF. The chain joins TRBV7-7 to TRBJ2-3; 7 nucleotides agree with TRBD1. Germline loops: CDR1 SSHAT, CDR2 FNYEAQ (reference sequence). J lost 5 bases, V lost 4 bases, and 3 bases had no gene match. The CDR3 loop spans 13 amino acids.

The V gene is TRBV10-1, the J gene TRBJ2-7; possibly TRBD1 for D (5 bases). From germline, CDR1 is WNHNN and CDR2 SYGVQD (reference sequence). Trimming stripped 11 bases from V and 1 base from J, with 12 bases between. CDR3 length: 12 amino acids. CDR3 coding DNA: TGCGCCGGGGCTATAGCTTCCTACGAGCAGTACTTC. It yields the protein CAGAIASYEQYF.